Presented here are 17 T cell receptor beta chains from one specimen sequenced in a study of early T cells in non-severe SARS-CoV-2 infection. TCRdb analysed the 5' RACE reads with MiXCR anew, one entry per CDR3 protein. The sample includes more than 90,000 distinct CDR3 sequences, around 10% of them seen just once. What was sequenced was whole blood. These receptor sequences come from an adult who was a healthcare worker with PCR-confirmed SARS-CoV-2 infection or an uninfected control (not recorded which).

This clonotype was detected only a few times. J is TRBJ2-1 and V is TRBV29-1; D is possibly TRBD1 (7 bases). Trimming removed 7 bases from V and 0 bases from J, with 22 bases in between. Germline V gives CDR1 SQVTM, CDR2 ANQGSEA. The CDR3 runs to 17 residues. CDR3 residues: CSAHRGLNTFSYNEQFF. In nucleotides, the CDR3 is TGCAGCGCCCACAGGGGACTCAACACATTCTCCTACAATGAGCAGTTCTTC.

This clonotype was seen more than once but under ten times. CDR3 in amino acids: CASSGAPSAGGHEQYF. The DNA of the CDR3 is TGTGCCAGCAGCGGCGCCCCTTCAGCGGGAGGCCACGAGCAGTACTTC. The chain combines TRBV9 with TRBJ2-7; 9 bases align to TRBD2. The J segment lost 5 bases and the V segment lost 3 bases, leaving 12 bases of the junction unmatched. The CDR3 has 16 amino acids. The V gene's germline CDR1 is SGDLS and CDR2 YYNGEE.

The chain carries TRBV5-1 and TRBJ2-1; 14 bases map to TRBD2. Per germline, CDR1 SGHRS and CDR2 YFSETQ. V was pared by 4 bases and J by 0 bases, with 18 bases of the junction left unmatched. This CDR3 spans 22 amino acids. CDR3 nucleotide sequence: TGCGCCAGCAGCGGACGGACTAGCGGGAGGCCACGACCCCTGAGCTCCTACAATGAGCAGTTCTTC. This translates into CASSGRTSGRPRPLSSYNEQFF.

The chain is built from TRBV20-1 and TRBJ2-7, with 10 bases lining up with TRBD2. CDR1 and CDR2 (germline): DFQATT, SNEGSKA (reference sequence). Germline trimming cut 6 bases from V and 2 bases from J; bases unmatched to any gene: 7. The CDR3 is 14 residues long. CDR3 amino acids: CSAPPSGSPYEQYF. Written as DNA, the CDR3 is TGCAGTGCCCCCCCTAGCGGGAGTCCCTACGAGCAGTACTTC.

The V and J genes are TRBV2 and TRBJ1-4; D ambiguous. CDR3 length: 14 amino acids. CDR1 and CDR2 from the germline V gene are SNHLY and FYNNEI. Trimming removed 2 bases from V and 8 bases from J, with 12 bases in between. CDR3 bases: TGTGCCAGCAGTGAACCCCGGCCCAGCGAAAAACTGTTTTTT. Its protein is CASSEPRPSEKLFF. The full variable domain, in which reference TRBV2 and TRBJ1-4 provide the parts outside the CDR3, is EPEVTQTPSHQVTQMGQEVILRCVPISNHLYFYWYRQILGQKVEFLVSFYNNEISEKSEIFDDQFSVERPDGSNFTLKIRSTKLEDSAMYFCASSEPRPSEKLFFGSGTQLSVL.

The sample holds many counts of this clonotype. The CDR3, as DNA: TGTGCCAGCTCGGATTCTACAGGGGGATCTACTGAAGCTTTCTTT. Its translation is CASSDSTGGSTEAFF. This sequence joins TRBV18 and TRBJ1-1; 8 nucleotides align to TRBD1. After removal of 6 bases from V and 5 bases from J, the junction contained 11 bases not matched to a gene. Germline V gives CDR1 KGHSH, CDR2 LQKENI. This CDR3 region has 15 residues.

This clonotype was counted only a few times. This chain links TRBV11-2 with TRBJ2-7; 8 bases align to TRBD1. There are 14 residues in the CDR3. Per the germline V gene, CDR1 is SGHAT and CDR2 is FQNNGV. J gave up 4 bases and V 6 bases, and 8 bases lay outside the gene matches. The CDR3 coding sequence is TGTGCCAGCAGTATTAAAGGGGACAGGTACGAGCAGTACTTC. Its translation: CASSIKGDRYEQYF.

This clonotype was recorded many times. J is TRBJ1-4 and V is TRBV2, with a possible D match to TRBD1 (5 bases). Germline CDR1 and CDR2: SNHLY and FYNNEI. Between the trimmed V and J ends, which lost 3 bases and 7 bases, there was a span of 15 bases. The CDR3 has 15 residues. The CDR3 DNA follows: TGTGCCAGCAGTGAGGAACAGGCTGGGATTGAAAAACTGTTTTTT. Encoded protein: CASSEEQAGIEKLFF.

The chain links TRBV2 to TRBJ1-2; D is perhaps TRBD1 (6 bases). CDR1 and CDR2 (germline): SNHLY, FYNNEI. V was trimmed by 6 bases and J by 4 bases, leaving 18 bases between them. The CDR3 is made up of 15 amino acids. Written as DNA, the CDR3 is TGTGCCAGCAGGACCAATCAGGGGACTTCCTATGGCTACACCTTC. Protein: CASRTNQGTSYGYTF.

In this sample, this clonotype turned up many times. This chain uses TRBV28 with TRBJ2-3, with 7 bases lining up with TRBD2. CDR3 length equals 16 residues. V lost 8 bases to trimming and J lost 0 bases; unmatched junction nucleotides: 11. CDR1 and CDR2 (germline): MDHEN, SYDVKM. CDR3 sequence: CASLKGGAVSTDTQYF. In DNA form, the CDR3 reads TGTGCCAGCCTAAAGGGAGGGGCAGTAAGCACAGATACGCAGTATTTT.

This clonotype occurred many times. The chain joins TRBV20-1 to TRBJ2-7; no definite D call. Germline V gene data show CDR1 as DFQATT and CDR2 as SNEGSKA (reference sequence). The CDR3 has 12 residues. Trimming took off 0 bases at V and 3 bases at J, with 6 bases between the two ends. CDR3: CSARDRGYEQYF. CDR3 nucleotide sequence: TGCAGTGCTAGAGATCGAGGCTACGAGCAGTACTTC.

CDR3 region: CASSFSHRGRNLWPNEQFF. The CDR3 DNA follows: TGCGCCAGCAGCTTCTCGCACAGGGGGCGAAATCTCTGGCCCAATGAGCAGTTCTTC. The V gene is TRBV5-1, the J gene TRBJ2-1, with 9 positions matching TRBD1. V dropped 2 bases and J dropped 6; count of bases not matched to a gene: 18. Germline V CDR1 and CDR2: SGHRS, YFSETQ. The CDR3 covers 19 residues.

The sample holds many counts of this clonotype. V is TRBV19 and J is TRBJ1-2, with TRBD1 matching 7 bases. Trimming removed 7 bases from V and 4 bases from J; junction bases left unmatched: 9. The length of the CDR3 is 14 residues. Germline-derived CDR1 and CDR2 are LNHDA and SQIVND (reference sequence). The CDR3 spells CASTPDRTLYGYTF. The CDR3, as DNA: TGTGCCAGTACCCCGGACAGGACCCTCTATGGCTACACCTTC.

This clonotype was counted only a few times. The rearrangement joins TRBV30 to TRBJ1-5, with TRBD1 matching over 10 bases. V lost 0 bases to trimming and J lost 2 bases; unmatched junction nucleotides: 10. From germline, CDR1 is GTSNPN and CDR2 SVGIG (reference sequence). The CDR3 has 18 residues. CDR3 residues: CAWSVGQGGTRGNQPQHF. CDR3 in DNA: TGTGCCTGGAGTGTCGGACAGGGGGGGACGAGAGGCAATCAGCCCCAGCATTTT.

This clonotype was observed a few times. V is TRBV12-2 and J is TRBJ1-1. TRBV12-2 is a documented pseudogene. The CDR3 sequence is 16 residues long. CDR3 in amino acids: CASRLGPPGTITEAFF. CDR3 sequence (DNA): TGTGCAAGTCGCTTAGGCCCTCCTGGGACGATCACTGAAGCTTTCTTT.

This clonotype was detected only a few times. V gene TRBV18 combines with J gene TRBJ1-6; TRBD1 matches at 7 bases. The CDR3 runs 15 residues. The J segment lost 5 bases and the V segment lost 4 bases, leaving 5 bases of the junction unmatched. CDR1 KGHSH and CDR2 LQKENI come from the germline V gene. CDR3 coding DNA: TGTGCCAGCTCACGTACCGGGACAGATAATTCACCCCTCCACTTT. Encoded protein: CASSRTGTDNSPLHF.

This clonotype was counted at least ten times. J is TRBJ1-1 and V is TRBV5-1; D might be TRBD1 (6 bases). V was shortened by 2 bases and J by 0 bases, with 14 bases between the two germline ends. The CDR3 is 16 residues long. Germline V gene data show CDR1 as SGHRS and CDR2 as YFSETQ. The DNA for the CDR3 is TGCGCCAGCAGCTTCCGGACAGACGGAATGAACACTGAAGCTTTCTTT. Amino acids: CASSFRTDGMNTEAFF. The whole variable domain, filled in from reference TRBV5-1 and TRBJ1-1, reads KAGVTQTPRYLIKTRGQQVTLSCSPISGHRSVSWYQQTPGQGLQFLFEYFSETQRNKGNFPGRFSGRQFSNSRSEMNVSTLELGDSALYLCASSFRTDGMNTEAFFGQGTRLTVV.